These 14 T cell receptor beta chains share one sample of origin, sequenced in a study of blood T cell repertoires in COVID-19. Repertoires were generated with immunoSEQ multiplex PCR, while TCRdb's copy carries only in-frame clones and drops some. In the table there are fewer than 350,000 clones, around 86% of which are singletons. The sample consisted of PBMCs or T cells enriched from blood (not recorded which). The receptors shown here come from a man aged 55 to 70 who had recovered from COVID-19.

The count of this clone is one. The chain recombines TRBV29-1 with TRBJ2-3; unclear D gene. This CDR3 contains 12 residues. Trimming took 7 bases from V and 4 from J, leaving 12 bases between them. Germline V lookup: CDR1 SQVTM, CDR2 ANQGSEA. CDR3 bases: TGCAGCGCCGTCCCGGTAGCAGATACGCAGTATTTT. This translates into CSAVPVADTQYF.

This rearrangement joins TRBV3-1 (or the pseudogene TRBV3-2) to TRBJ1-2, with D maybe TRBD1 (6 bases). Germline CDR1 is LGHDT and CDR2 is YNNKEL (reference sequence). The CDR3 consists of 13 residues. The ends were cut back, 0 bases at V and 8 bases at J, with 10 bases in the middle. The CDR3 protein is CASSQDLQGGYTF. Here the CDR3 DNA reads TGTGCCAGCAGCCAAGATCTCCAGGGGGGCTACACCTTC.

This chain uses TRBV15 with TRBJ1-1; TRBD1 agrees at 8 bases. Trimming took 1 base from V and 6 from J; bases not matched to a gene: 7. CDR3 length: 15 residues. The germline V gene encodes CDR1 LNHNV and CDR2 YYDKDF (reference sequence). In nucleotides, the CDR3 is TGTGCCACCAGCAGAGTCGATACAGGGGGAGCTGAAGCTTTCTTT. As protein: CATSRVDTGGAEAFF.

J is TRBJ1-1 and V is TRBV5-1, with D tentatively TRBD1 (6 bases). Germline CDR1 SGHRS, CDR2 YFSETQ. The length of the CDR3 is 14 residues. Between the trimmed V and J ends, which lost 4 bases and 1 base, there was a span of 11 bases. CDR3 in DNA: TGCGCCAGCAGCCTGACAGGATGGAACACTGAAGCTTTCTTT. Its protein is CASSLTGWNTEAFF.

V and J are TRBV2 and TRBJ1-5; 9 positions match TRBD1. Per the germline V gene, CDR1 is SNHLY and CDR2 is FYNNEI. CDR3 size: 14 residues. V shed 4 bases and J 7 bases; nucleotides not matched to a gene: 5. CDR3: CASSGDRARQPQHF. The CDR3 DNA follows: TGTGCCAGCAGTGGGGACAGGGCACGACAGCCCCAGCATTTT.

The CDR3 sequence is CASSQGLASTYEQYF. The CDR3 DNA follows: TGCGCCAGCAGCCAAGGACTAGCGAGTACCTACGAGCAGTACTTC. The chain joins TRBV4-1 to TRBJ2-7, with 8 bases identical to TRBD2. CDR1 and CDR2 (germline): MGHRA, YSYEKL. With V trimmed by 1 base and J by 2 bases, 4 bases remained unmatched. The CDR3 contains 15 residues.

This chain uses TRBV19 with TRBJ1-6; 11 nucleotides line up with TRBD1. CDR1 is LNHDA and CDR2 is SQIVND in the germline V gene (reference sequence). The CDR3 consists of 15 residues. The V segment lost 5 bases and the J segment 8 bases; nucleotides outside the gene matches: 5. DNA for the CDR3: TGTGCCAGTAGTCCCCCGGGACAGGGGGATTCACCCCTCCACTTT. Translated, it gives CASSPPGQGDSPLHF.

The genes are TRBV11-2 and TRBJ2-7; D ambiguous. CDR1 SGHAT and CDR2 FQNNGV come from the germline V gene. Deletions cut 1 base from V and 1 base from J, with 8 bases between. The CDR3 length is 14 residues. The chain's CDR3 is CASSLVEWSYEQYF. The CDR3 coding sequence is TGTGCCAGCAGCTTAGTGGAGTGGTCCTACGAGCAGTACTTC.

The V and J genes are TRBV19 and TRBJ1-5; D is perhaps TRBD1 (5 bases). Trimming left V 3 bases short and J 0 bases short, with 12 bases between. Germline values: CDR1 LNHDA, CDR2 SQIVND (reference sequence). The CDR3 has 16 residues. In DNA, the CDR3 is TGTGCCAGTAGTATGGGGCGGAGGGGTAGCAATCAGCCCCAGCATTTT. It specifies CASSMGRRGSNQPQHF.

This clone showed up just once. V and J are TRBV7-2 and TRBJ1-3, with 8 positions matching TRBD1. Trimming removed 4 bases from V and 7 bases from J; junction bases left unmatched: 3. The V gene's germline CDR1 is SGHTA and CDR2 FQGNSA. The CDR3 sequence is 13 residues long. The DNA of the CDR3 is TGTGCCAGCAGCTCCCGGACAGGGAACACCATATATTTT. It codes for CASSSRTGNTIYF.

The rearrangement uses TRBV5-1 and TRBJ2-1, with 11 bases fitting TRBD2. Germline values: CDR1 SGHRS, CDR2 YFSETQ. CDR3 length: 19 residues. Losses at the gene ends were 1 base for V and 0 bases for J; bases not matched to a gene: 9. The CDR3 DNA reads TGCGCCAGCAGCTTGTTAGGGACTAGCGGCTCGAGCTCCTACAATGAGCAGTTCTTC. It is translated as CASSLLGTSGSSSYNEQFF.

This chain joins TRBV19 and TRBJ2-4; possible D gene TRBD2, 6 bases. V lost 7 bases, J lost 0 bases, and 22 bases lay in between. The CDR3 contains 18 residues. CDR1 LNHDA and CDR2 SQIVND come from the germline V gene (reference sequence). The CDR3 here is CASIRTAGTPLAKNIQYF. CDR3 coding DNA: TGTGCCAGTATCCGAACCGCGGGAACACCCCTAGCCAAAAACATTCAGTACTTC.

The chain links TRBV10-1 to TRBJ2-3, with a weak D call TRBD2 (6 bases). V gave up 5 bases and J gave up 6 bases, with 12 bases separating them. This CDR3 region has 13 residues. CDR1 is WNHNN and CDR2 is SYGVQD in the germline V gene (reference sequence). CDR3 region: CASSSRLEDTQYF. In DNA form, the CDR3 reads TGCGCCAGCAGTTCAAGACTAGAGGATACGCAGTATTTT.

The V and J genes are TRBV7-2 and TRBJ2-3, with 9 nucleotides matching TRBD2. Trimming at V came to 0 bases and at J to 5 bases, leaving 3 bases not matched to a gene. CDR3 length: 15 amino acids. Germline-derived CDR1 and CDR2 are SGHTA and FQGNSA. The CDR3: CASSLALAGQDTQYF. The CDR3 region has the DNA TGTGCCAGCAGCTTAGCGCTAGCGGGACAAGATACGCAGTATTTT.